The next 16 T cell receptor beta chains were all read from a single sample in a study of T cell responses to AZD1222 COVID-19 vaccine. TCRdb keeps only in-frame clones here, not all; method: immunoSEQ multiplex PCR. The sample has roughly 87,000 clones, approximately 91% seen once. The starting material was peripheral blood, obtained 28 days after the second AZD1222 dose. These receptors all stem from an adult who received the AZD1222 COVID-19 vaccine.

As to this clone: Additional DNA sequences in this sample encode the identical CDR3. V gene TRBV5-1 combines with J gene TRBJ1-4; 7 bases fit TRBD1. V lost 4 bases and J lost 2; bases outside the gene matches: 2. The CDR3 loop spans 14 amino acids. Germline V gene lookup returns CDR1 SGHRS and CDR2 YFSETQ. The CDR3 loop is CASSRDSTNEKLFF. The CDR3 nucleotides read TGCGCCAGCAGCAGGGACAGCACTAATGAAAAACTGTTTTTT.

The rearrangement links TRBV18 to TRBJ1-5; D unresolved. The CDR3 is 13 residues long. The V end was cut by 2 bases, the J end by 4 bases, with 6 bases between. Per germline, CDR1 KGHSH and CDR2 LQKENI. The CDR3 region has the DNA TGTGCCAGCTCACCAGGAAAAAATCAGCCCCAGCATTTT. Translating it yields CASSPGKNQPQHF.

The rearrangement joins TRBV28 to TRBJ1-2; D is unresolved. With 7 bases removed from V and 1 base from J, the gap between germline ends came to 7 bases. This CDR3 is 12 amino acids long. Looked up from germline, CDR1 is MDHEN and CDR2 is SYDVKM. The CDR3 bases are TGTGCCAGCATAGGGATTAACTATGGCTACACCTTC. Translated, it gives CASIGINYGYTF.

The chain combines TRBV11-2 with TRBJ2-7, with 8 bases that match TRBD2. J was trimmed by 2 bases and V by 2 bases; bases with no gene match: 2. Per the germline V gene, CDR1 is SGHAT and CDR2 is FQNNGV. The CDR3 spans 14 residues. CDR3: CASSLTSGPYEQYF. CDR3 nucleotides: TGTGCCAGCAGCTTAACTAGCGGCCCCTACGAGCAGTACTTC.

The chain recombines TRBV11-1 with TRBJ2-1, with 10 positions matching TRBD2. V was clipped by 5 bases and J by 4 bases; unmatched bases: 2. Germline V gene sequence: CDR1 SGHAT, CDR2 FQDESV (reference sequence). The CDR3 totals 14 residues. The DNA of the CDR3 is TGTGCCAGCAGCCAAGCGGGAGGGTACAATGAGCAGTTCTTC. Protein product: CASSQAGGYNEQFF.

The V and J genes are TRBV7-9 and TRBJ2-2; 13 bases line up with TRBD2. CDR1 is SEHNR and CDR2 is FQNEAQ in the germline V gene (reference sequence). Trimming removed 5 bases from V and 0 bases from J; junction bases left unmatched: 9. This CDR3 comprises 19 residues. DNA of the CDR3: TGTGCCAGCAGCCCCACTCCGGGACTAGCGGGATCGAACACCGGGGAGCTGTTTTTT. Its protein product is CASSPTPGLAGSNTGELFF.

The V gene is TRBV19, the J gene TRBJ2-1, with TRBD2 matching 9 bases. Germline values: CDR1 LNHDA, CDR2 SQIVND (reference sequence). CDR3 length equals 18 residues. J lost 6 bases, V lost 1 base, and 13 bases had no gene match. The DNA of the CDR3 is TGTGCCAGTAGTATAGCCCATGGGATAGCGGGAGCGGCCAATGAGCAGTTCTTC. Residues: CASSIAHGIAGAANEQFF.

This clone was observed once. V gene TRBV11-1 combines with J gene TRBJ2-5; D assignment may be TRBD1 or TRBD2 (6 bases each). Trimming left V 5 bases short and J 5 bases short, with 12 bases between. Germline V lookup: CDR1 SGHAT, CDR2 FQDESV (reference sequence). The length of the CDR3 is 13 residues. CDR3 sequence reads: CASSLGGLETQYF. The DNA for the CDR3 is TGTGCCAGCAGCCTTGGGGGGCTGGAGACCCAGTACTTC.

The gene calls are TRBV9 and TRBJ2-2, with D maybe TRBD2 (5 bases). V gave up 3 bases and J gave up 0 bases, with 15 bases separating them. Germline CDR1 and CDR2: SGDLS and YYNGEE. The CDR3 has 17 amino acids. The chain's CDR3 is CASSASALVSNTGELFF. CDR3 nucleotides: TGTGCCAGCAGCGCATCAGCACTAGTGTCGAACACCGGGGAGCTGTTTTTT.

The chain is built from TRBV24-1 and TRBJ2-7; D gene ambiguous. The CDR3 loop spans 10 amino acids. The germline V and J ends were trimmed by 9 bases and 2 bases, with 4 bases remaining between them. Per the germline V gene, CDR1 is KGHDR and CDR2 is SFDVKD. This chain's CDR3 is CATLPYEQYF. CDR3 sequence (DNA): TGTGCCACCTTACCCTACGAGCAGTACTTC.

This clone was seen only once. V and J are TRBV6-4 and TRBJ2-3; possible D gene TRBD1, 6 bases. Looked up from germline, CDR1 is MRHNA and CDR2 is SNTAGT. V lost 4 bases to trimming and J lost 4 bases, with 15 bases between them. This CDR3 comprises 15 residues. The CDR3 reads CASSVGDGGPDTQYF. The DNA for the CDR3 is TGTGCCAGCAGTGTCGGAGATGGGGGCCCAGATACGCAGTATTTT.

The gene calls are TRBV6-2 or TRBV6-3 and TRBJ1-2; D unclear. Trimming pared 3 bases from V and 8 bases from J, leaving 10 bases between. The CDR3 is 12 residues long. The germline V gene has CDR1 MNHEY and CDR2 SVGEGT. Here the CDR3 reads CASSYRGEGYTF. The CDR3, as DNA: TGTGCCAGCAGTTATCGGGGAGAAGGCTACACCTTC.

The V and J genes are TRBV15 and TRBJ2-5; D gene ambiguous. V was shortened by 0 bases and J by 5 bases, with 10 bases between the two germline ends. Germline loops: CDR1 LNHNV, CDR2 YYDKDF (reference sequence). This CDR3 contains 14 residues. The CDR3 DNA is TGTGCCACCAGCAGAGATCCCGGGTACGAGACCCAGTACTTC. Translation: CATSRDPGYETQYF.

This clone has only one observation. The chain has TRBV3-1 (or the pseudogene TRBV3-2) and TRBJ2-3; no definite D call. V gave up 5 bases and J gave up 4 bases, with 13 bases separating them. CDR3 length equals 14 residues. Germline values: CDR1 LGHDT, CDR2 YNNKEL (reference sequence). Written as DNA, the CDR3 is TGTGCCAGCAGCTTGGGTTCTACCGCAGATACGCAGTATTTT. It encodes CASSLGSTADTQYF.

In its sample, this clone was seen once. The gene calls are TRBV6-2 or TRBV6-3 and TRBJ1-5, with D unresolved. Germline lookup yields CDR1 MNHEY and CDR2 SVGEGT. This CDR3 comprises 14 residues. V gave up 2 bases and J gave up 3 bases, with 8 bases separating them. DNA for the CDR3: TGTGCCAGCAGTTACGTCACACTCAATCAGCCCCAGCATTTT. Its translation is CASSYVTLNQPQHF.

V is TRBV6-5 and J is TRBJ1-1; D not certain. Trimming pared 0 bases from V and 4 bases from J, leaving 9 bases between. Germline-derived CDR1 and CDR2 are MNHEY and SVGAGI. The CDR3 runs to 14 residues. CDR3 sequence reads: CASSYSWRGTEAFF. The CDR3 DNA reads TGTGCCAGCAGTTACTCTTGGCGGGGCACTGAAGCTTTCTTT.